The 23 T cell receptor beta chains in this list originate from one sample, sequenced in a study of OX40 agonist ivuxolimab in advanced cancers. Library prep was done by the immunoSEQ multiplex PCR assay. TCRdb's version of the immuneACCESS table is confined to in-frame rearrangements and falls short of the full clone set. An unresolved V gene accounts for under half of the shortfall where checked; the remainder is of unknown origin. The table for this sample lists about 99,000 clones; roughly 95% of them were counted only once. The ten largest clonotypes hold less than 0.2% of the sample. This specimen was CD4+ or CD8+ T cells sorted from blood, taken in a trial of the OX40 agonist ivuxolimab. These receptors were collected from an adult with an advanced solid tumor such as melanoma, head and neck, liver or kidney cancer.

V and J are TRBV11-1 and TRBJ2-7; 7 nucleotides agree with TRBD1. Germline V gives CDR1 SGHAT, CDR2 FQDESV (reference sequence). V gave up 3 bases and J gave up 4 bases; unmatched junction bases: 9. The CDR3 is made up of 15 amino acids. The DNA for the CDR3 is TGTGCCAGCAGCTTGCGAGTGACAGGGAATTACGAGCAGTACTTC. The encoded protein is CASSLRVTGNYEQYF.

V gene TRBV27 combines with J gene TRBJ2-7; 7 bases match TRBD1. The CDR3 has 15 amino acids. Trimming took 5 bases from V and 3 from J; bases not matched to a gene: 10. Germline V gene data show CDR1 as MNHEY and CDR2 as SMNVEV (reference sequence). For the CDR3, the DNA is TGTGCCAGCAGTCTAAAGACAGGGCCTCTCTACGAGCAGTACTTC. Protein product: CASSLKTGPLYEQYF.

This chain joins TRBV28 and TRBJ2-2; maybe TRBD2 (6 bases). The germline CDR1 and CDR2 sequences are MDHEN and SYDVKM. V lost 3 bases, J lost 7 bases, and 9 bases lay in between. The CDR3 sequence is 13 residues long. The CDR3 DNA is TGTGCCAGCAGTTTCTCGGGGGTCGGGGAGCTGTTTTTT. Amino acid sequence: CASSFSGVGELFF. Drawing the rest from reference TRBV28 and TRBJ2-2, the complete variable domain is DVKVTQSSRYLVKRTGEKVFLECVQDMDHENMFWYRQDPGLGLRLIYFSYDVKMKEKGDIPEGYSVSREKKERFSLILESASTNQTSMYLCASSFSGVGELFFGEGSRLTVL.

The CDR3 sequence is CASTFDAGYSPLHF. Written as DNA, the CDR3 is TGTGCCAGCACCTTCGATGCTGGGTATTCACCCCTCCACTTT. The rearrangement joins TRBV6-5 to TRBJ1-6; no firm D call. The CDR3 loop spans 14 amino acids. Germline CDR1 is MNHEY and CDR2 is SVGAGI. Trimming shortened V by 7 bases and J by 8 bases, and 15 bases separated the two germline ends.

The V call is TRBV11-3, the J call TRBJ2-7, with a possible D match to TRBD2 (5 bases). Germline loops: CDR1 SGHNT, CDR2 YENEEA. The CDR3 length is 13 residues. Trimming took off 5 bases at V and 7 bases at J, with 15 bases between the two ends. CDR3 bases: TGTGCCAGCAGCCTCGGACTCCCGGGGGAGCAGTACTTC. Protein product: CASSLGLPGEQYF.

V usage is TRBV6-5 and J usage is TRBJ1-2, with 7 bases identical to TRBD1. V shed 6 bases, J shed 6 bases, and the junction held 13 bases outside the gene matches. The CDR3 has 15 residues. Germline lookup yields CDR1 MNHEY and CDR2 SVGAGI. The CDR3 loop reads CASSRGEGAGNGYTF. CDR3 bases: TGTGCCAGCAGCAGGGGGGAAGGGGCGGGTAATGGCTACACCTTC.

The chain links TRBV10-2 to TRBJ2-1, with 9 bases lining up with TRBD2. CDR1 is WSHSY and CDR2 is SAAADI in the germline V gene. This CDR3 is built from 20 residues. Trimming removed 2 bases from V and 0 bases from J; junction bases left unmatched: 14. The CDR3: CASSEESGRYYAVSYNEQFF. In nucleotides, the CDR3 is TGCGCCAGCAGTGAGGAAAGCGGGAGGTACTACGCCGTCTCCTACAATGAGCAGTTCTTC.

This chain joins TRBV2 and TRBJ2-1; D gene unclear. Germline V gene data show CDR1 as SNHLY and CDR2 as FYNNEI. The V gene lost 3 bases and the J gene lost 1 base, with 7 bases spanning the gap. This CDR3 contains 14 residues. CDR3 sequence reads: CASSDWMSYNEQFF. The CDR3, as DNA: TGTGCCAGCAGTGATTGGATGTCCTACAATGAGCAGTTCTTC.

The chain links TRBV11-2 to TRBJ1-6; no clear D. There are 16 residues in the CDR3. The V end was cut by 1 base, the J end by 0 bases, with 7 bases between. The germline CDR1 and CDR2 sequences are SGHAT and FQNNGV. CDR3 sequence (DNA): TGTGCCAGCAGCTTAGGGGCCAGCTCCTATAATTCACCCCTCCACTTT. It specifies CASSLGASSYNSPLHF.

V is TRBV29-1 and J is TRBJ2-2; unclear D gene. V was shortened by 4 bases and J by 6 bases, with 12 bases between the two germline ends. The CDR3 covers 13 residues. Germline lookup yields CDR1 SQVTM and CDR2 ANQGSEA. For the CDR3, the DNA is TGCAGCGTTGCACATGTTGGCGCCGGGGAGCTGTTTTTT. Translating gives CSVAHVGAGELFF.

V is TRBV9 and J is TRBJ1-4, with D maybe TRBD1 (5 bases). CDR1 and CDR2 from the germline V gene are SGDLS and YYNGEE. The CDR3 covers 15 residues. With 3 bases removed from V and 5 bases from J, the gap between germline ends came to 14 bases. CDR3 protein: CASSERGSLNEKLFF. The CDR3 nucleotides are TGTGCCAGCAGCGAAAGGGGCTCCCTAAATGAAAAACTGTTTTTT.

The chain combines TRBV29-1 with TRBJ2-3; no reliable D call. The length of the CDR3 is 11 residues. Germline values: CDR1 SQVTM, CDR2 ANQGSEA. Trimming cost V 3 bases and J 2 bases, with 3 bases left between them. CDR3 nucleotides: TGCAGCGTTGACACCACAGATACGCAGTATTTT. Translation: CSVDTTDTQYF.

The chain employs TRBV5-4 and TRBJ2-1; 15 bases agree with TRBD2. V was pared by 5 bases and J by 8 bases, with 2 bases of the junction left unmatched. CDR1 and CDR2 from the germline V gene are SGHNT and YYREEE (reference sequence). The CDR3 runs 14 residues. The CDR3 nucleotides are TGTGCCAGCAGTCGGACTAGCGGGAGGGATGAGCAGTTCTTC. Amino acid sequence: CASSRTSGRDEQFF.

The V and J genes are TRBV6-5 and TRBJ2-7; no firm D call. Trimming shortened V by 5 bases and J by 4 bases, and 9 bases separated the two germline ends. The germline gives CDR1 MNHEY, CDR2 SVGAGI. This CDR3 has 12 residues. CDR3 residues: CASSPEPYEQYF. CDR3 DNA: TGTGCCAGCAGTCCCGAGCCTTACGAGCAGTACTTC.

The rearrangement uses TRBV7-7 and TRBJ2-5; 9 positions match TRBD1. Unmatched junction bases numbered 6, after V lost 5 bases and J lost 5 bases. Germline V gene data show CDR1 as SSHAT and CDR2 as FNYEAQ (reference sequence). This CDR3 has 14 residues. CDR3 in DNA: TGTGCCAGCAGCCAGGACAGGGGCAGCGAGACCCAGTACTTC. Its translation: CASSQDRGSETQYF. Using reference TRBV7-7 and TRBJ2-5 for the parts outside the CDR3, the full variable domain is GAGVSQSPRYKVTKRGQDVTLRCDPISSHATLYWYQQALGQGPEFLTYFNYEAQPDKSGLPSDRFSAERPEGSISTLTIQRTEQRDSAMYRCASSQDRGSETQYFGPGTRLLVL.

The chain carries TRBV28 and TRBJ1-3; D possibly corresponds to TRBD1 (5 bases). The CDR3 consists of 13 residues. Trimming left V 2 bases short and J 6 bases short, with 8 bases between. CDR1 and CDR2 from the germline V gene are MDHEN and SYDVKM. The CDR3 sequence: CASSLQGINTIYF. CDR3 coding DNA: TGTGCCAGCAGTTTACAGGGTATAAACACCATATATTTT.

The chain is built from TRBV18 and TRBJ1-2; D gene uncertain. Looked up from germline, CDR1 is KGHSH and CDR2 is LQKENI. The V gene lost 3 bases and the J gene lost 0 bases, with 5 bases spanning the gap. The CDR3 is 13 residues long. The CDR3 loop reads CASSPSANYGYTF. DNA for the CDR3: TGTGCCAGCTCACCTTCAGCTAACTATGGCTACACCTTC. Filled out from reference TRBV18 and TRBJ1-2, the complete variable domain reads NAGVMQNPRHLVRRRGQEARLRCSPMKGHSHVYWYRQLPEEGLKFMVYLQKENIIDESGMPKERFSAEFPKEGPSILRIQQVVRGDSAAYFCASSPSANYGYTFGSGTRLTVV.

CDR3 loop: CASREGMDYGYTF. The CDR3 DNA is TGTGCCAGCAGGGAGGGGATGGACTATGGCTACACCTTC. The chain links TRBV6-1 to TRBJ1-2, with D possibly TRBD1 on 5 matching bases. This CDR3 contains 13 residues. Germline V gene sequence: CDR1 MNHNS, CDR2 SASEGT. The V and J ends lost 6 bases and 3 bases respectively, with 11 bases between them.

This rearrangement joins TRBV30 to TRBJ1-4, with D unresolved. CDR3 length: 11 residues. V was shortened by 3 bases and J by 4 bases, with 3 bases between the two germline ends. The germline gives CDR1 GTSNPN, CDR2 SVGIG (reference sequence). As DNA, the CDR3 is TGTGCCTGGAGCCTTAATGAAAAACTGTTTTTT. This sequence encodes CAWSLNEKLFF.

V usage is TRBV9 and J usage is TRBJ2-3, with 7 bases that match TRBD2. CDR3 size: 16 residues. Germline CDR1 and CDR2: SGDLS and YYNGEE. V gave up 2 bases and J gave up 2 bases; unmatched junction bases: 8. The CDR3 DNA sequence: TGTGCCAGCAGCGTGTTAGCGGGCTCCCCCACAGATACGCAGTATTTT. It is translated as CASSVLAGSPTDTQYF.

The gene calls are TRBV18 and TRBJ2-5; D possibly corresponds to TRBD1 (5 bases). Germline assignment: CDR1 KGHSH and CDR2 LQKENI. The CDR3 runs to 14 residues. Trimming took off 0 bases at V and 4 bases at J, with 9 bases between the two ends. The CDR3 region is CASSPPSQGETQYF. CDR3 in DNA: TGTGCCAGCTCACCACCGTCCCAGGGAGAGACCCAGTACTTC.

This clone was counted between two and nine times. V gene TRBV5-1 combines with J gene TRBJ2-2, with 7 positions matching TRBD1. Per the germline V gene, CDR1 is SGHRS and CDR2 is YFSETQ. The V segment lost 0 bases and the J segment 5 bases; nucleotides outside the gene matches: 4. The CDR3 covers 15 residues. The CDR3 sequence is CASSLGGGATGELFF. In nucleotides, the CDR3 is TGCGCCAGCAGCTTGGGAGGGGGCGCGACCGGGGAGCTGTTTTTT.

The chain employs TRBV14 and TRBJ2-7, with 10 bases fitting TRBD2. There are 14 residues in the CDR3. Trimming removed 4 bases from V and 4 bases from J; junction bases left unmatched: 4. The germline V gene encodes CDR1 SGHDN and CDR2 FVKESK. CDR3 nucleotide sequence: TGTGCCAGCAGCCCTAGCGGGAGTCGTTACGAGCAGTACTTC. It yields the protein CASSPSGSRYEQYF.